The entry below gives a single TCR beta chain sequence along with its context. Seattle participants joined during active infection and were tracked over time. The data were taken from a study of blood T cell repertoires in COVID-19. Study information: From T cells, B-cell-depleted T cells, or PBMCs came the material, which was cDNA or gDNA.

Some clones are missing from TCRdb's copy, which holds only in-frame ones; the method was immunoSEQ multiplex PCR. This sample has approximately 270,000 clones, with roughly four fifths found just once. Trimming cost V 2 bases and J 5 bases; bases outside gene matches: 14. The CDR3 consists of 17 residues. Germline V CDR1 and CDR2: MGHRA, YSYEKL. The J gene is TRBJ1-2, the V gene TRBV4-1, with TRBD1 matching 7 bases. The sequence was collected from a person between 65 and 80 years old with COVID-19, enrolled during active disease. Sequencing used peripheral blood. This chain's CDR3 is CASSQSDVTGTEYGYTF. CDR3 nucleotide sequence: TGCGCCAGCAGCCAATCCGACGTAACCGGGACAGAGTATGGCTACACCTTC.